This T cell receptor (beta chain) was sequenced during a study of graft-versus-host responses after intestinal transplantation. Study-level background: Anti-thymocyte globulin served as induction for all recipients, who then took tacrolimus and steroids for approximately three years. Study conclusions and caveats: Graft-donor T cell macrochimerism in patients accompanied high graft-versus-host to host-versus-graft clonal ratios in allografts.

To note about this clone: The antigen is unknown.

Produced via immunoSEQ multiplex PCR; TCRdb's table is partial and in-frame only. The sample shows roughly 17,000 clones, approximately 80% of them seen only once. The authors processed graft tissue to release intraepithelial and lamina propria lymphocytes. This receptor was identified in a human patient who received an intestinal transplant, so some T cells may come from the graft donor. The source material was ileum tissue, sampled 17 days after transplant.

The CDR3 reads CASSLWGYSTDTQYF. CDR3 nucleotide sequence: TGTGCCAGCAGTTTATGGGGGTATTCCACAGATACGCAGTATTTT. The J gene is TRBJ2-3, the V gene TRBV28; D not certain. This CDR3 contains 15 residues. In germline, CDR1 is MDHEN, CDR2 SYDVKM. V lost 0 bases and J 2 bases, leaving 9 bases between the germline ends.